The 22 T cell receptor beta chains reported below all come from one sample, sequenced in a study of beta chain features in type 1 diabetes. These receptors' antigens are unknown. Expressed TCRB transcripts were sequenced because the isolated RNA had all been reverse transcribed beforehand. Assay: immunoSEQ multiplex PCR; the TCRdb copy retains only in-frame clones and omits some. The table records a few hundred thousand clones, 20% to 25% of them present only once. Notes on the study in general: TCRB CDR3 length was moderately but significantly reduced in all four CD4+ subsets of Type 1 diabetes patients.

Input material: naive CD4+ T cells from blood. The receptor set was obtained from a woman in her thirties with type 1 diabetes.

This clone was observed a handful of times. This chain links TRBV9 with TRBJ2-1; D not resolved. The V gene's germline CDR1 is SGDLS and CDR2 YYNGEE. CDR3 length equals 15 residues. The V gene lost 0 bases and the J gene lost 6 bases, with 13 bases spanning the gap. This chain's CDR3 is CASSVVGGGFNEQFF. DNA of the CDR3: TGTGCCAGCAGCGTAGTCGGCGGTGGATTCAATGAGCAGTTCTTC.

This clone has only a few counts. The CDR3 loop is CASSPPTGEETQYF. For the CDR3, the DNA is TGTGCCAGCAGTCCACCGACAGGGGAAGAGACCCAGTACTTC. The chain combines TRBV28 with TRBJ2-5, with TRBD1 identical over 8 bases. Germline values: CDR1 MDHEN, CDR2 SYDVKM. This CDR3 is 14 amino acids long. Trimming took 5 bases from V and 3 from J; bases not matched to a gene: 5.

This clone was seen a few times. This chain links TRBV9 with TRBJ2-3; D is possibly TRBD2 (6 bases). V was shortened by 2 bases and J by 0 bases, with 13 bases between the two germline ends. Germline V gene data show CDR1 as SGDLS and CDR2 as YYNGEE. The CDR3 length is 16 residues. The CDR3 nucleotides read TGTGCCAGCAGCGTTAGCGGACCCCCTAGCACAGATACGCAGTATTTT. This sequence encodes CASSVSGPPSTDTQYF.

This clone was seen a few times. The CDR3 DNA reads as TGTGCCAGCAGTGACCCCGGGTTAACTGAAGCTTTCTTT. This encodes CASSDPGLTEAFF. This sequence joins TRBV25-1 and TRBJ1-1; D ambiguous. Germline values: CDR1 MGHDK, CDR2 SYGVNS. The CDR3 extends over 13 amino acids. The V and J ends lost 3 bases and 5 bases respectively, with 10 bases between them.

The table lists this clone with a few counts. V is TRBV30 and J is TRBJ2-1; D is possibly TRBD2 (6 bases). The CDR3 covers 15 residues. CDR1 and CDR2 (germline): GTSNPN, SVGIG (reference sequence). V lost 4 bases and J 2 bases, leaving 15 bases between the germline ends. CDR3 nucleotides: TGTGCCTGGAAATTCGGGAGTATCCCCTACAATGAGCAGTTCTTC. It encodes CAWKFGSIPYNEQFF.

J is TRBJ2-5 and V is TRBV5-1, with a weak D call TRBD1 (5 bases). Germline loops: CDR1 SGHRS, CDR2 YFSETQ. The CDR3 has 15 residues. Trimming stripped 3 bases from V and 3 bases from J, with 15 bases between. CDR3 sequence reads: CASSSSPGSKETQYF. Here the CDR3 DNA reads TGCGCCAGCAGCTCGTCCCCAGGGTCAAAAGAGACCCAGTACTTC.

The CDR3 region is CASSHLGQAEAFF. The CDR3 DNA sequence: TGCGCCAGCAGCCACCTCGGACAGGCTGAAGCTTTCTTT. V is TRBV4-1 and J is TRBJ1-1, with 7 bases that match TRBD1. The CDR3 is made up of 13 amino acids. Germline assignment: CDR1 MGHRA and CDR2 YSYEKL. The trim removed 3 bases at V and 6 bases at J, leaving 4 bases unmatched.

This clone was recorded a few times. The chain joins TRBV21-1 to TRBJ2-7; the D call TRBD1 from the table was never checked on the DNA. TRBV21-1 is recorded as a pseudogene. This CDR3 region has 16 residues. For the CDR3, the DNA is TGTGCCAGCAGCAATTTCCTGGGGCTACATCTCTACGAGCAGTACTTC. Its protein is CASSNFLGLHLYEQYF.

The chain links TRBV2 to TRBJ2-7, with 8 bases lining up with TRBD1. Germline-derived CDR1 and CDR2 are SNHLY and FYNNEI. The CDR3 sequence is 14 residues long. Unmatched junction bases numbered 8, after V lost 5 bases and J lost 5 bases. Here the CDR3 DNA reads TGTGCCAGCAGTCAGGACAGGGTCTTTCACGAGCAGTACTTC. Translation gives CASSQDRVFHEQYF.

The CDR3 loop is CSVARGPSYEQYF. The DNA for the CDR3 is TGCAGCGTCGCCAGGGGTCCCTCCTACGAGCAGTACTTC. The chain is built from TRBV29-1 and TRBJ2-7, with D perhaps matching TRBD1 (6 bases). Trimming stripped 6 bases from V and 0 bases from J, with 12 bases between. The length of the CDR3 is 13 residues. Germline V gives CDR1 SQVTM, CDR2 ANQGSEA.

V is TRBV28 and J is TRBJ1-2; D gene unclear. This CDR3 is built from 11 residues. V was shortened by 5 bases and J by 8 bases, with 9 bases between the two germline ends. Per germline, CDR1 MDHEN and CDR2 SYDVKM. The CDR3 sequence: CASSGEWGYTF. The CDR3 coding sequence is TGTGCCAGCAGTGGGGAGTGGGGCTACACCTTC.

This clone has a handful of counts. Within the sample, other DNA sequences also encode this same CDR3. The rearrangement joins TRBV5-1 to TRBJ2-1; 7 bases map to TRBD2. Germline CDR1 reads SGHRS; CDR2 reads YFSETQ. The CDR3 sequence is 15 residues long. Trimming took 0 bases from V and 0 from J; bases not matched to a gene: 0. In DNA form, the CDR3 reads TGCGCCAGCAGCTTGGGCGGGGGCTCCTACAATGAGCAGTTCTTC. Translated: CASSLGGGSYNEQFF.

The table lists this clone with a few counts. This rearrangement joins TRBV4-1 to TRBJ2-5; 7 bases match TRBD1. V dropped 0 bases and J dropped 0; count of bases not matched to a gene: 7. This CDR3 contains 17 residues. Germline values: CDR1 MGHRA, CDR2 YSYEKL. The CDR3 DNA reads as TGCGCCAGCAGCCAAGAGAGACAGGGCTGGTACCAAGAGACCCAGTACTTC. It codes for CASSQERQGWYQETQYF.

Points on this clone: In the same sample, other DNA sequences code for this CDR3. The V gene is TRBV7-9, the J gene TRBJ1-5; D remains unclear. The CDR3 sequence is 13 residues long. Trimming took 1 base from V and 4 from J, leaving 5 bases between them. The germline CDR1 and CDR2 sequences are SEHNR and FQNEAQ (reference sequence). The CDR3 region is CASSLDRNQPQHF. In nucleotides, the CDR3 is TGTGCCAGCAGCTTAGATCGGAATCAGCCCCAGCATTTT.

The V gene is TRBV30, the J gene TRBJ2-7, with TRBD1 matching over 8 bases. CDR3 length: 16 residues. Germline V gene lookup returns CDR1 GTSNPN and CDR2 SVGIG (reference sequence). J lost 4 bases, V lost 2 bases, and 13 bases had no gene match. This chain's CDR3 is CAWSPGGWQGAYEQYF. In nucleotides, the CDR3 is TGTGCCTGGAGTCCCGGGGGATGGCAGGGGGCTTACGAGCAGTACTTC.

V and J are TRBV5-1 and TRBJ2-5; 8 bases agree with TRBD1. The V gene end was trimmed by 5 bases and the J gene end by 1 base; junction bases not matched to a gene: 4. The CDR3 is made up of 14 amino acids. Germline V gives CDR1 SGHRS, CDR2 YFSETQ. The CDR3 nucleotides read TGCGCCAGCAGGCCCGGGACAGGCCAAGAGACCCAGTACTTC. This codes for CASRPGTGQETQYF. The full variable domain, in which reference TRBV5-1 and TRBJ2-5 provide the parts outside the CDR3, is KAGVTQTPRYLIKTRGQQVTLSCSPISGHRSVSWYQQTPGQGLQFLFEYFSETQRNKGNFPGRFSGRQFSNSRSEMNVSTLELGDSALYLCASRPGTGQETQYFGPGTRLLVL.

This chain links TRBV15 with TRBJ1-4, with 7 bases lining up with TRBD1. V shed 0 bases and J 8 bases; nucleotides not matched to a gene: 6. The germline gives CDR1 LNHNV, CDR2 YYDKDF (reference sequence). CDR3 length equals 15 residues. The DNA for the CDR3 is TGTGCCACCAGCAGAGATGGACAGGCGCGGGAAAAACTGTTTTTT. Protein sequence: CATSRDGQAREKLFF.

There are a few counts of this clone. The genes are TRBV28 and TRBJ2-7; 8 bases map to TRBD2. The V and J ends lost 7 bases and 3 bases, in that order; junction bases with no gene match: 5. The CDR3 has 13 residues. The germline V gene has CDR1 MDHEN and CDR2 SYDVKM. The CDR3 DNA is TGTGCCAGCATTCCAGCGGGGGACTACGAGCAGTACTTC. It is translated as CASIPAGDYEQYF.

The chain joins TRBV13 to TRBJ2-7, with D possibly TRBD2 on 6 matching bases. V was pared by 4 bases and J by 0 bases, with 10 bases between. The CDR3 sequence is 14 residues long. Germline V gives CDR1 PRHDT, CDR2 FYEKMQ (reference sequence). CDR3 nucleotide sequence: TGTGCCAGCAGCTCCGGGACTCCCTCCTACGAGCAGTACTTC. It encodes CASSSGTPSYEQYF.

The chain has TRBV5-1 and TRBJ2-7, with 7 nucleotides matching TRBD2. The germline CDR1 and CDR2 sequences are SGHRS and YFSETQ. This CDR3 is 13 amino acids long. Losses at the gene ends were 7 bases for V and 3 bases for J; bases not matched to a gene: 7. The CDR3 loop is CASHPGGVYEQYF. DNA of the CDR3: TGCGCCAGCCACCCGGGGGGAGTCTACGAGCAGTACTTC.

The chain recombines TRBV29-1 with TRBJ2-7; TRBD2 agrees at 11 bases. This CDR3 has 14 residues. Germline V gives CDR1 SQVTM, CDR2 ANQGSEA. V shed 4 bases, J shed 6 bases, and the junction held 8 bases outside the gene matches. CDR3 sequence reads: CSVALLAGVGEQYF. CDR3 DNA: TGCAGCGTTGCTCTACTAGCGGGAGTGGGCGAGCAGTACTTC.

The V gene is TRBV29-1, the J gene TRBJ1-2; possibly TRBD1 for D (5 bases). The germline gives CDR1 SQVTM, CDR2 ANQGSEA. V was clipped by 2 bases and J by 8 bases, with 12 bases between them. The CDR3 length is 12 residues. The CDR3 region has the DNA TGCAGCGTTGAATGGGGGGGAACGGGCTACACCTTC. It specifies CSVEWGGTGYTF.